Here is one TCR beta chain with its context. Germline CDR1 MNHNY, CDR2 SVGAGI (reference sequence). The CDR3 sequence is 14 residues long. Losses at the gene ends were 6 bases for V and 3 bases for J; bases not matched to a gene: 5. The protocol was immunoSEQ multiplex PCR, while the TCRdb copy is restricted to in-frame clones and leaves out a portion. The sample has tens of thousands of clones, around 93% seen once; the top ten hold under 3%. This sample was included in a study of T cell changes during pregnancy in multiple sclerosis. The V and J genes are TRBV6-6 and TRBJ1-2, with 9 bases fitting TRBD1. Sequences were derived from peripheral blood, sampled in the second trimester of pregnancy. This TCR was sampled from a female donor with multiple sclerosis, enrolled in a pregnancy study. CDR3 amino acids: CASSWDRDYYGYTF. The DNA for the CDR3 is TGTGCCAGCAGCTGGGACAGGGACTACTATGGCTACACCTTC.